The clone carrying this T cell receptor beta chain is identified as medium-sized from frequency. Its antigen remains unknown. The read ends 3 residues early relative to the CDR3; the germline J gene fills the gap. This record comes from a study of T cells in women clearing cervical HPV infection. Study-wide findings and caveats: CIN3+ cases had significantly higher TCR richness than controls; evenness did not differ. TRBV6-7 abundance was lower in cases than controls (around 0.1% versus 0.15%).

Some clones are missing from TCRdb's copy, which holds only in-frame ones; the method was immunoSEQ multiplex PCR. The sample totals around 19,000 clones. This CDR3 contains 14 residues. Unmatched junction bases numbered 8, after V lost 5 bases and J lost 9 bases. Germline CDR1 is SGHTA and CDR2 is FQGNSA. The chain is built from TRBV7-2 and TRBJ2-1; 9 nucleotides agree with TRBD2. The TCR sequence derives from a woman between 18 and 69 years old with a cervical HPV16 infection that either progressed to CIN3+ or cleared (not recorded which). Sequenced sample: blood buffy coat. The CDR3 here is CASSVQSTSGEQFF. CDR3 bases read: TGTGCCAGCAGCGTCCAATCGACTAGCGGTGAG.